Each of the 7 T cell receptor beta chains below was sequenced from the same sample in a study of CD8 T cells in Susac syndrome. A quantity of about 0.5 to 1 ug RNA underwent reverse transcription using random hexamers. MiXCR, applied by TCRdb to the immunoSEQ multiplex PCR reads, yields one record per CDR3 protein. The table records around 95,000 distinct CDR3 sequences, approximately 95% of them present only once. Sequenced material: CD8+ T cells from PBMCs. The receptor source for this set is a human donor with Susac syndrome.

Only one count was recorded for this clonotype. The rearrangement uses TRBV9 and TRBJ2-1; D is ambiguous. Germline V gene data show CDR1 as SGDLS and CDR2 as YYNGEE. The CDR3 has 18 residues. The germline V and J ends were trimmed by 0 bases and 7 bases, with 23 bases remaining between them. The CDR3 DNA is TGTGCCAGCAGCGTAGACCCTTGGTCAGGCAGACAAGGGAATGAGCAGTTCTTC. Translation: CASSVDPWSGRQGNEQFF.

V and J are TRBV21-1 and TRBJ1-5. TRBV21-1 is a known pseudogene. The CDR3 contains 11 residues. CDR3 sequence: CARGSNQPQHF. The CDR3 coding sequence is TGTGCCAGGGGATCCAATCAGCCCCAGCATTTT.

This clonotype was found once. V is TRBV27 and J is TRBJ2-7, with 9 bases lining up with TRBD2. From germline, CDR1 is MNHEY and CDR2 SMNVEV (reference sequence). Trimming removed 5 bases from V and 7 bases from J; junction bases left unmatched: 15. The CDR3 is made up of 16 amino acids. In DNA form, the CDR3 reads TGTGCCAGCAGTCCCACCCGACTAGCGGAACCCCTGGAGCAGTACTTC. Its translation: CASSPTRLAEPLEQYF.

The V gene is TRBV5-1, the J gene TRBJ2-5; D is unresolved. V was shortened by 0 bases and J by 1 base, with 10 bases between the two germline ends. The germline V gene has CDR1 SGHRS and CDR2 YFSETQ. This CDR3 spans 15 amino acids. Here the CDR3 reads CASSLAGRIQETQYF. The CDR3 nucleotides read TGCGCCAGCAGCTTGGCTGGACGGATCCAAGAGACCCAGTACTTC.

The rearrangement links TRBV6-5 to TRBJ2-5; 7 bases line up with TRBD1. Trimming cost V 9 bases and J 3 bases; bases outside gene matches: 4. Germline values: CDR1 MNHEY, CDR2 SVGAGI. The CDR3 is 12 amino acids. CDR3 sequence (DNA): TGTGCCAGTCGACAGGGAAAAGAGACCCAGTACTTC. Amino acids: CASRQGKETQYF.

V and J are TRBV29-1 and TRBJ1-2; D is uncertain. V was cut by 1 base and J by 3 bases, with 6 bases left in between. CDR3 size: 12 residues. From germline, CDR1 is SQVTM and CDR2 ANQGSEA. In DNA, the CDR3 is TGCAGCGTTGAAGGCAGCGACTATGGCTACACCTTC. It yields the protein CSVEGSDYGYTF.

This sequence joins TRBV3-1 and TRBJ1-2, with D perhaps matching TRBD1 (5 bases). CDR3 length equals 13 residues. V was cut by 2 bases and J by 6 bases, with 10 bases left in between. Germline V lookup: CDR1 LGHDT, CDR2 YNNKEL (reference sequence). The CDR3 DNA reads TGTGCCAGCAGCCAACCCGGGGGGGATGGCTACACCTTC. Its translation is CASSQPGGDGYTF.